Listed here are 20 T cell receptor beta chains from one sample, sequenced in a study of shared clonotypes between healthy human individuals. Only CD45RO-negative cells positively selected for CCR7 counted as naive CD8 cells, so terminally differentiated effector memory CD45RA+ cells were excluded. TCRdb's copy holds only in-frame clones and misses some; the assay was immunoSEQ multiplex PCR. The table lists about 2 million clones, approximately 94% of them singletons, with approximately 1.2% in the top ten. Sample: naive CD8+ T cells sorted from blood. Receptor source: a young man in good health.

The V gene is TRBV28, the J gene TRBJ1-1, with D possibly matching TRBD1 (6 bases). The CDR3 consists of 13 residues. Trimming removed 5 bases at V and 8 bases at J, with 15 bases between. Germline assignment: CDR1 MDHEN and CDR2 SYDVKM. CDR3 protein: CASSRMTGFEAFF. DNA for the CDR3: TGTGCCAGCAGTCGAATGACAGGCTTCGAAGCTTTCTTT.

This rearrangement joins TRBV27 to TRBJ2-7; D call uncertain. Germline lookup yields CDR1 MNHEY and CDR2 SMNVEV (reference sequence). CDR3 length: 14 amino acids. Trimming took 2 bases from V and 4 from J, leaving 12 bases between them. The CDR3 loop is CASSLGPGVYEQYF. As DNA, the CDR3 is TGTGCCAGCAGTTTAGGACCTGGGGTTTACGAGCAGTACTTC.

The chain is built from TRBV11-2 and TRBJ2-7, with TRBD2 matching over 15 bases. V lost 5 bases and J lost 6; bases outside the gene matches: 5. CDR1 and CDR2 (germline): SGHAT, FQNNGV. This CDR3 is 15 amino acids long. CDR3: CASSRTSGGAVEQYF. CDR3 bases: TGTGCCAGCAGCCGGACTAGCGGGGGGGCAGTCGAGCAGTACTTC.

The J gene is TRBJ1-1, the V gene TRBV25-1; D uncertain. This CDR3 region has 13 residues. The V end was cut by 6 bases, the J end by 1 base, with 9 bases between. The V gene's germline CDR1 is MGHDK and CDR2 SYGVNS. CDR3 residues: CASSWDENTEAFF. In nucleotides, the CDR3 is TGTGCCAGCAGCTGGGATGAGAACACTGAAGCTTTCTTT.

DNA for the CDR3: TGTGCCAGCTCGTTCCCCGCCAGAGCCAAAAACATTCAGTACTTC. Translating it yields CASSFPARAKNIQYF. V usage is TRBV6-4 and J usage is TRBJ2-4; no clear D. The V end lost 8 bases, the J end lost 0 bases, and 14 bases lay between the germline ends. The germline V gene encodes CDR1 MRHNA and CDR2 SNTAGT. This CDR3 spans 15 amino acids.

The CDR3 nucleotides are TGCAGCGTTGAAGGTTCCCTTGAGGCCCTCGGGACTGAAGCTTTCTTT. Translated: CSVEGSLEALGTEAFF. V and J are TRBV29-1 and TRBJ1-1; the D is unclear. Germline CDR1 reads SQVTM; CDR2 reads ANQGSEA. The CDR3 covers 16 residues. The V and J ends lost 1 base and 5 bases respectively, with 20 bases between them. The variable domain in full, completed from reference TRBV29-1 and TRBJ1-1, reads SAVISQKPSRDICQRGTSLTIQCQVDSQVTMMFWYRQQPGQSLTLIATANQGSEATYESGFVIDKFPISRPNLTFSTLTVSNMSPEDSSIYLCSVEGSLEALGTEAFFGQGTRLTVV.

The CDR3 loop is CASSPLGSPLHF. The CDR3 region has the DNA TGCGCCAGCAGCCCCCTGGGTTCACCCCTCCACTTT. The V gene is TRBV4-1, the J gene TRBJ1-6; the D is unclear. The germline V and J ends were trimmed by 4 bases and 9 bases, with 7 bases remaining between them. Per germline, CDR1 MGHRA and CDR2 YSYEKL. CDR3 size: 12 residues.

On this clone: The same CDR3 is also encoded by other DNA sequences in this sample. This chain connects TRBV7-2 to TRBJ2-7, with D maybe TRBD1 (6 bases). The CDR3 covers 13 residues. Trimming pared 5 bases from V and 2 bases from J, leaving 10 bases between. Germline loops: CDR1 SGHTA, CDR2 FQGNSA. The CDR3, as DNA: TGTGCCAGCAGCCTAGGGGGTACCTACGAGCAGTACTTC. As protein: CASSLGGTYEQYF.

The table lists this clone with a count of one. V gene TRBV15 combines with J gene TRBJ2-7; D might be TRBD1 (6 bases). The CDR3 runs 13 residues. The germline V gene encodes CDR1 LNHNV and CDR2 YYDKDF (reference sequence). V was trimmed by 6 bases and J by 1 base, leaving 10 bases between them. CDR3 bases: TGTGCCACCAGTTGGGACACGTCCTACGAGCAGTACTTC. As protein: CATSWDTSYEQYF.

V usage is TRBV18 and J usage is TRBJ1-5, with a possible D match to TRBD1 (5 bases). From germline, CDR1 is KGHSH and CDR2 LQKENI. This CDR3 region has 16 residues. The V end lost 2 bases, the J end lost 2 bases, and 13 bases lay between the germline ends. CDR3 region: CASSPSGDRGNQPQHF. CDR3 DNA sequence: TGTGCCAGCTCACCATCGGGGGACCGGGGCAATCAGCCCCAGCATTTT.

The chain employs TRBV4-3 and TRBJ1-2; D is undetermined. CDR3 size: 14 residues. Trimming stripped 0 bases from V and 2 bases from J, with 7 bases between. Germline CDR1 is LGHNA and CDR2 is YSLEER. The CDR3: CASSQERQNYGYTF. Written as DNA, the CDR3 is TGCGCCAGCAGCCAAGAACGCCAGAACTATGGCTACACCTTC.

The chain links TRBV27 to TRBJ1-2, with D perhaps TRBD1 (5 bases). The CDR3 is 14 amino acids. CDR1 and CDR2 from the germline V gene are MNHEY and SMNVEV (reference sequence). V was pared by 6 bases and J by 4 bases, with 15 bases between. CDR3 region: CASRPREGVYGYTF. The DNA for the CDR3 is TGTGCCAGCAGGCCCCGAGAAGGGGTCTATGGCTACACCTTC.

The V call is TRBV11-2, the J call TRBJ1-1, with D possibly TRBD1 on 5 matching bases. V gave up 5 bases and J gave up 0 bases, with 19 bases separating them. Germline CDR1 SGHAT, CDR2 FQNNGV. CDR3 length: 17 amino acids. The CDR3 DNA reads as TGTGCCAGCAGCACGCCTAAAGGGACCCCAGTGAACACTGAAGCTTTCTTT. Encoded protein: CASSTPKGTPVNTEAFF.

V usage is TRBV28 and J usage is TRBJ2-3, with a possible D match to TRBD1 (5 bases). The V and J ends lost 4 bases and 2 bases respectively, with 19 bases between them. CDR1 is MDHEN, CDR2 SYDVKM, per germline. This CDR3 region has 17 residues. CDR3 in amino acids: CASSSLSQGLYTDTQYF. Written as DNA, the CDR3 is TGTGCCAGCAGTTCTTTAAGCCAGGGCTTATACACAGATACGCAGTATTTT.

The DNA of the CDR3 is TGTGCCAGCAGCCTGATGGGACTAGCGGCGTACAATGAGCAGTTCTTC. It yields the protein CASSLMGLAAYNEQFF. V is TRBV7-2 and J is TRBJ2-1; 11 bases agree with TRBD2. Losses at the gene ends were 5 bases for V and 4 bases for J; bases not matched to a gene: 7. The CDR3 sequence is 16 residues long. Per the germline V gene, CDR1 is SGHTA and CDR2 is FQGNSA. The whole variable domain, remainder taken from reference TRBV7-2 and TRBJ2-1, is GAGVSQSPSNKVTEKGKDVELRCDPISGHTALYWYRQSLGQGLEFLIYFQGNSAPDKSGLPSDRFSAERTGGSVSTLTIQRTQQEDSAVYLCASSLMGLAAYNEQFFGPGTRLTVL.

V gene TRBV7-9 combines with J gene TRBJ2-1, with D possibly matching TRBD1 (8 bases). CDR3 size: 17 residues. Trimming cost V 7 bases and J 0 bases, with 19 bases left between them. CDR1 and CDR2 from the germline V gene are SEHNR and FQNEAQ (reference sequence). For the CDR3, the DNA is TGTGCCAGCACCGGACAGGGAGGGGAAAGCTCCTACAATGAGCAGTTCTTC. Translation gives CASTGQGGESSYNEQFF. Together with reference TRBV7-9 and TRBJ2-1, the CDR3 gives the full variable domain: DTGVSQNPRHKITKRGQNVTFRCDPISEHNRLYWYRQTLGQGPEFLTYFQNEAQLEKSRLLSDRFSAERPKGSFSTLEIQRTEQGDSAMYLCASTGQGGESSYNEQFFGPGTRLTVL.

The V and J genes are TRBV6-5 and TRBJ2-1; 12 nucleotides align to TRBD2. In germline, CDR1 is MNHEY, CDR2 SVGAGI. With 5 bases clipped from V and 9 bases from J, the junction kept 8 bases outside the gene matches. The CDR3 runs 15 residues. The chain's CDR3 is CASSPLTSGGGEQFF. CDR3 sequence (DNA): TGTGCCAGCAGTCCACTGACTAGCGGGGGAGGTGAGCAGTTCTTC.

The rearrangement links TRBV5-8 to TRBJ2-7; D possibly corresponds to TRBD1 (5 bases). Germline V gene sequence: CDR1 SGHTS, CDR2 YDEGEE. The CDR3 spans 17 residues. Trimming stripped 4 bases from V and 3 bases from J, with 23 bases between. CDR3 protein: CASSRRLVPGSDYEQYF. CDR3 bases: TGTGCCAGCAGCCGCCGGTTAGTCCCAGGGTCCGACTACGAGCAGTACTTC. The full variable domain, its missing parts supplied by reference TRBV5-8 and TRBJ2-7, is EAGVTQSPTHLIKTRGQQATLRCSPISGHTSVYWYQQALGLGLQFLLWYDEGEERNRGNFPPRFSGRQFPNYSSELNVNALELEDSALYLCASSRRLVPGSDYEQYFGPGTRLTVT.

This sequence joins TRBV7-6 and TRBJ2-2, with D possibly matching TRBD2 (6 bases). The V end lost 1 base, the J end lost 8 bases, and 14 bases lay between the germline ends. Germline V gene sequence: CDR1 SGHVS, CDR2 FNYEAQ. This CDR3 spans 15 amino acids. The CDR3 DNA follows: TGTGCCAGCAGCTTAGGGCCGGGAGCGTCGGGGGAGCTGTTTTTT. This encodes CASSLGPGASGELFF.

This clone was seen a few times. The V and J genes are TRBV30 and TRBJ2-1, with unresolved D. Germline V gene sequence: CDR1 GTSNPN, CDR2 SVGIG (reference sequence). The V gene lost 2 bases and the J gene lost 3 bases, with 11 bases spanning the gap. The CDR3 covers 14 residues. The CDR3 DNA is TGTGCCTGGAGTACGGGCAACCTCTACAATGAGCAGTTCTTC. It codes for CAWSTGNLYNEQFF.